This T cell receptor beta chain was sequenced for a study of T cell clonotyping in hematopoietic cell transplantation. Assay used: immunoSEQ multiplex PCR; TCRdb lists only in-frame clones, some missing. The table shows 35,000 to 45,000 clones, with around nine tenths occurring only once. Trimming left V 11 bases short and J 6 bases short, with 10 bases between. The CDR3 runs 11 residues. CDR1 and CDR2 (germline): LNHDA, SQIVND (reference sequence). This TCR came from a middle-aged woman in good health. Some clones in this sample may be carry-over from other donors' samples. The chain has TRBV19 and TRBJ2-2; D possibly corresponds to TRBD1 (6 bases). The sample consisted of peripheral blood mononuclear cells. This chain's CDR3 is CAVKGAGELFF. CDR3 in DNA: TGTGCCGTGAAGGGGGCCGGGGAGCTGTTTTTT.